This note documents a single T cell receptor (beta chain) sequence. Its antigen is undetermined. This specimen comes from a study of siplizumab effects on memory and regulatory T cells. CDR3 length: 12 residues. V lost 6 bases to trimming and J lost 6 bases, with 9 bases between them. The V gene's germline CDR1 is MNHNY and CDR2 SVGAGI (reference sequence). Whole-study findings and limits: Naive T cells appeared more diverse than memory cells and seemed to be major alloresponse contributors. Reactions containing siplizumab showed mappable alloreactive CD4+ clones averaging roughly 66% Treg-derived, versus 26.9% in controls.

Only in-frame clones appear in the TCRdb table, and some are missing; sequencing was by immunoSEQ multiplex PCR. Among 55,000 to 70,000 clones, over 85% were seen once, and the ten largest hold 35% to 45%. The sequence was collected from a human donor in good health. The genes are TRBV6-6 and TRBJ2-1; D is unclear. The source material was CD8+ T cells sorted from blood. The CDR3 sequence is CASSSQFNEQFF. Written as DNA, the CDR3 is TGTGCCAGCAGCTCCCAATTCAATGAGCAGTTCTTC.